There are a few counts of the clone carrying this T cell receptor (beta chain). Its antigen is not identified. A much larger clone is a single base away; this may be a read error. Germline CDR1 and CDR2: LGHNT and FRNRAP. This CDR3 comprises 12 residues. Trimming pared 3 bases from V and 8 bases from J, leaving 8 bases between. The sample is drawn from a study of breast tumors, draining lymph nodes, adjacent tissues. Study conclusions and caveats: Tumor and nontumor repertoires were significantly more similar in luminal-like than in basal-like breast cancer. Tumors had less TCR diversity than lymph nodes, more than nontumor tissue. The data were judged consistent with most tumor T cells coming from lymph node and expanding in tumor. That most tumor T cells come from lymph nodes remained unproven.

MiXCR, run by TCRdb on the multiplex PCR reads, gives a single entry per CDR3 protein. The sample has 140,000 to 150,000 distinct CDR3 sequences, around a third seen once. The lymph nodes were axillary draining lymph nodes from breast cancer patients. V and J are TRBV12-5 and TRBJ2-1, with D unclear. The sample consisted of axillary lymph node tissue. This TCR was recovered from a female donor with breast cancer. Some clones in this sample may be carry-over from other donors' samples. CDR3 sequence: CASGFYSYEQFF. In nucleotides, the CDR3 is TGTGCTAGTGGTTTCTACAGCTATGAGCAGTTCTTC.